This TCR beta chain was profiled in a study of blood T cell repertoires in COVID-19. Study background: Samples taken during acute and convalescent COVID-19 were collected in the United States, Italy and Spain.

This CDR3 region has 16 residues. After removal of 0 bases from V and 7 bases from J, the junction contained 6 bases not matched to a gene. CDR1 SEHNR and CDR2 FQNEAQ come from the germline V gene (reference sequence). Method: immunoSEQ multiplex PCR; TCRdb's copy keeps in-frame clones and lacks some. The sample lists about 210,000 clones, 81% occurring once. The V and J genes are TRBV7-9 and TRBJ1-4, with 9 positions matching TRBD1. The source material was PBMCs or T cells enriched from blood (not recorded which). The sequence was obtained from a woman in her fifties or sixties with acute COVID-19. Written as DNA, the CDR3 is TGTGCCAGCAGCTTAGCGAAGGCGACAGGGGGTGAAAAACTGTTTTTT. Its protein is CASSLAKATGGEKLFF.